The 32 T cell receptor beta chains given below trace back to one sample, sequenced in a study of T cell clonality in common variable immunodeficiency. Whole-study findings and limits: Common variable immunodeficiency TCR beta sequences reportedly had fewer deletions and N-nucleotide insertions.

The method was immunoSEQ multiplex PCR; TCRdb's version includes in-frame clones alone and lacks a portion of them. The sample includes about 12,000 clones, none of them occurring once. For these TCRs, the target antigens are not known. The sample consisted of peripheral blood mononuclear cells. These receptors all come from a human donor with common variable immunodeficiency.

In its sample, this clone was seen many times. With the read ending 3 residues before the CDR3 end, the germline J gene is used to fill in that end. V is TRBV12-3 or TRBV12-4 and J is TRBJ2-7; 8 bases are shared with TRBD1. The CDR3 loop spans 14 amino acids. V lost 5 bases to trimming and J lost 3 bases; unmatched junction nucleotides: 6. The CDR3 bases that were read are TGTGCCAGCAGTCCGCGGACAGGGCTCTACGAG. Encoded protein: CASSPRTGLYE. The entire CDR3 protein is CASSPRTGLYEQYF.

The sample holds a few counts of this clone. CDR3 sequence: CASSANGGIFSYEQYF. The DNA read from the CDR3 is TGTGCCAGCAGTGCCAATGGGGGGATTTTCTCCTACGAG. The rearrangement joins TRBV2 to TRBJ2-7; D perhaps matches TRBD2 (6 bases). The read ends 3 residues shy of where the CDR3 ends; the end is completed using the germline J gene. Per the germline V gene, CDR1 is SNHLY and CDR2 is FYNNEI. CDR3 length equals 16 residues. V shed 4 bases and J shed 0 bases, with 16 bases lying between them.

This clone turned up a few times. CDR3 DNA (partial): TGTGCCAGCAGTCCCAGTTATAGCAATCAGCCC. It translates to CASSPSYSNQP. The CDR3 in full is CASSPSYSNQPQHF. The chain carries TRBV6-2 or TRBV6-3 and TRBJ1-5; D call uncertain. The missing CDR3 end, 3 residues past where the read stops, is filled in from the germline J gene. Germline CDR1 MNHEY, CDR2 SVGEGT. This CDR3 is built from 14 residues. V was pared by 5 bases and J by 0 bases, with 8 bases between.

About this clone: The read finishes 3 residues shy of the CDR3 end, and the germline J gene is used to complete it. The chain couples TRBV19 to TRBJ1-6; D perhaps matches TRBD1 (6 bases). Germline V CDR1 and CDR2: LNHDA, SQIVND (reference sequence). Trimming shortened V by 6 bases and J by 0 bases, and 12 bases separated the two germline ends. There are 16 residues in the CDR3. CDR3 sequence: CASSPLQGSYNSPLHF. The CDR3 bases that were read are TGTGCCAGTAGCCCGCTACAGGGCTCCTATAATTCACCC.

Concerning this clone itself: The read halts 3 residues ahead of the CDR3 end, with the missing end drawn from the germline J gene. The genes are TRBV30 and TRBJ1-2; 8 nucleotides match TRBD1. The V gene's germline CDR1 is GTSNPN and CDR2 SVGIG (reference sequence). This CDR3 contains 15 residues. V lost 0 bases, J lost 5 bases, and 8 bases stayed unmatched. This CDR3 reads CAWSVNRGISYGYTF. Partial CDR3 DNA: TGTGCCTGGAGTGTAAACAGGGGGATTAGTTATGGC.

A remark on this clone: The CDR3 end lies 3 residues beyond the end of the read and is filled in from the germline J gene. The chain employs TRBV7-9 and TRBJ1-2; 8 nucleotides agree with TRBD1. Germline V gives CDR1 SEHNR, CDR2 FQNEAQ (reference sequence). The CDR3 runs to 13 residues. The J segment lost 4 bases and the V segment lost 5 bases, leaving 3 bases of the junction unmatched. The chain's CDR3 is CASSQTGGYGYTF. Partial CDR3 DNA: TGTGCCAGCAGCCAAACAGGGGGCTATGGC.

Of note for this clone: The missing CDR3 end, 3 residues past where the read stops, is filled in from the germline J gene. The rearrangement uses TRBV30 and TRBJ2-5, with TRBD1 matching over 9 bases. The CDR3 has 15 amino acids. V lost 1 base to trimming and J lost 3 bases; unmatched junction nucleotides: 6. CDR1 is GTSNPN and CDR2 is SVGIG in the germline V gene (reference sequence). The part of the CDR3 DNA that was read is TGTGCCTGGAGTGGGGACAGGGTGAGGGAAGAGACC. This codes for CAWSGDRVREET. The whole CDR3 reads CAWSGDRVREETQYF.

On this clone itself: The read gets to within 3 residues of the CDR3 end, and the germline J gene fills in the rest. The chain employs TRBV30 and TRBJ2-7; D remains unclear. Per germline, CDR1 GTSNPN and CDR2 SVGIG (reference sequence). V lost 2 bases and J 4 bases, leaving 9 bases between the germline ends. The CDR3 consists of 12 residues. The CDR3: CAWSRAEYEQYF. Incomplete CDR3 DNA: TGTGCCTGGAGTCGAGCCGAATACGAG.

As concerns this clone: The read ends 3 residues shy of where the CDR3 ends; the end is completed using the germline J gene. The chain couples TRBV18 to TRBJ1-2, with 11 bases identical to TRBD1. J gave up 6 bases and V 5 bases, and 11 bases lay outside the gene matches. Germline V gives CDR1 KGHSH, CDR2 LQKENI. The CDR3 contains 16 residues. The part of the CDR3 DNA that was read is TGTGCCAGCTCAAGGACAGGGGGCGGAGGGGAAGATGGC. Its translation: CASSRTGGGGEDG. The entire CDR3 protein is CASSRTGGGGEDGYTF.

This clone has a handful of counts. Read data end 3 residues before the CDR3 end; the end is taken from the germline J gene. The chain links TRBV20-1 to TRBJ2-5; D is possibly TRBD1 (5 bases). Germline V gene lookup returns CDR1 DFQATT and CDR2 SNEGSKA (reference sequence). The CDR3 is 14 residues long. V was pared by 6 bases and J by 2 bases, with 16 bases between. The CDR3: CSAPAGREQETQYF. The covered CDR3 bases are TGCAGTGCCCCTGCCGGCAGGGAACAAGAGACC.

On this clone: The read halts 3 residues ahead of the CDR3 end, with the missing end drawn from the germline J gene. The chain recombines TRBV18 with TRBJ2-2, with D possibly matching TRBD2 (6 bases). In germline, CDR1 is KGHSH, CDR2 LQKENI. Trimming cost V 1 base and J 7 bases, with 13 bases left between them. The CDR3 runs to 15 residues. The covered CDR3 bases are TGTGCCAGCTCACCACGATCACTAGCTGGCGGGGAG. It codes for CASSPRSLAGGE. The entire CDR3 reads CASSPRSLAGGELFF. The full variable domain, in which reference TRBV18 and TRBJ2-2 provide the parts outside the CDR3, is NAGVMQNPRHLVRRRGQEARLRCSPMKGHSHVYWYRQLPEEGLKFMVYLQKENIIDESGMPKERFSAEFPKEGPSILRIQQVVRGDSAAYFCASSPRSLAGGELFFGEGSRLTVL.

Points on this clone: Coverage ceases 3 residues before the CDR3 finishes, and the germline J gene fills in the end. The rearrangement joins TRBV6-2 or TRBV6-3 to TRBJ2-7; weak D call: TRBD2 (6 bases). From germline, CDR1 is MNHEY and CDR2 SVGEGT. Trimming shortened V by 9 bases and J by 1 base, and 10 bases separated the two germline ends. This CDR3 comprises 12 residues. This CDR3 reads CASQGTSYEQYF. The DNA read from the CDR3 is TGTGCCAGTCAAGGGACTTCCTACGAG.

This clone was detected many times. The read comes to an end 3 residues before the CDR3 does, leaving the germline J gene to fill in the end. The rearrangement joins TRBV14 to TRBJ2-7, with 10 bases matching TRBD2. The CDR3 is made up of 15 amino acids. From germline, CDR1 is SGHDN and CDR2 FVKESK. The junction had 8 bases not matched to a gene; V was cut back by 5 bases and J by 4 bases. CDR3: CASSRTSGVTYEQYF. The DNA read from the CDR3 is TGTGCCAGCAGCAGAACTAGCGGGGTGACGTACGAG.

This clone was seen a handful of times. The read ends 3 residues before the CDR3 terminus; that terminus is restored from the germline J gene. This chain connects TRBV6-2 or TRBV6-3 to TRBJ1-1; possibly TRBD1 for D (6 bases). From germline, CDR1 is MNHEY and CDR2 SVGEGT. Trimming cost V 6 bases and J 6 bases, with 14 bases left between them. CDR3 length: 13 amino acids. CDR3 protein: CASRFRGTPEAFF. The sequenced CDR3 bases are TGTGCCAGCAGATTCAGGGGTACCCCTGAA.

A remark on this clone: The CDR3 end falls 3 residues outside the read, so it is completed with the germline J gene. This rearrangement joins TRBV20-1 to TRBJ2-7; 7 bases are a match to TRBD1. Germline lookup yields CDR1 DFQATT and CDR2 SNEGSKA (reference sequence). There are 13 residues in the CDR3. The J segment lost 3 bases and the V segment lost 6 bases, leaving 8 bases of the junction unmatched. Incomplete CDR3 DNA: TGCAGTGCCACCCCGGGACAGATCTACGAG. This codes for CSATPGQIYE. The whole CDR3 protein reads CSATPGQIYEQYF.

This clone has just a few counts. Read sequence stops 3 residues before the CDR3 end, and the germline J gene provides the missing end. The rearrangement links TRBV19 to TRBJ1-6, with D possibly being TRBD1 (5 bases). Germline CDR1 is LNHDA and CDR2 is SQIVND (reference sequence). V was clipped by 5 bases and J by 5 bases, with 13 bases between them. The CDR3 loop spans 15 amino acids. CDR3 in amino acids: CASSPDGGDNSPLHF. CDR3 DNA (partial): TGTGCCAGTAGTCCTGACGGAGGGGATAATTCACCC.

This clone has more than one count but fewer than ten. The DNA read from the CDR3 is TGTGCCAGCAGTGGAGACAGGGAGCTGAACACTGAA. Its translation is CASSGDRELNTE. The full CDR3 sequence reads CASSGDRELNTEAFF. V is TRBV6-1 and J is TRBJ1-1; 7 bases match TRBD1. The sequence runs out 3 residues before the end of the CDR3; the remainder is reconstructed from the germline J gene. V lost 4 bases and J lost 0; bases outside the gene matches: 5. Germline-derived CDR1 and CDR2 are MNHNS and SASEGT. The length of the CDR3 is 15 residues.

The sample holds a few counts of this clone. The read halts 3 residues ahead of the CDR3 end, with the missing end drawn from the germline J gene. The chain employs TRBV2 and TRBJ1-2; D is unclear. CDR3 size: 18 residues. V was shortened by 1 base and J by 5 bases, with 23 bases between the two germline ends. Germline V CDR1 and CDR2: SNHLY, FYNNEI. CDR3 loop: CASSEGFGVNHRSYGYTF. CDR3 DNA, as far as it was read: TGTGCCAGCAGTGAAGGGTTCGGGGTTAATCATCGTTCATATGGC.

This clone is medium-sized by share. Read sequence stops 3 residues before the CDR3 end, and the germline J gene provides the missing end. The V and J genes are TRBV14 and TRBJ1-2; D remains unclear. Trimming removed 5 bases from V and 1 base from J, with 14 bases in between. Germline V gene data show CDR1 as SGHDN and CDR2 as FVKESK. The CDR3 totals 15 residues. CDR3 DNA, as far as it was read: TGTGCCAGCAGCGTCCAAGGGCGGGGTAACTATGGC. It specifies CASSVQGRGNYG. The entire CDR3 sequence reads CASSVQGRGNYGYTF.

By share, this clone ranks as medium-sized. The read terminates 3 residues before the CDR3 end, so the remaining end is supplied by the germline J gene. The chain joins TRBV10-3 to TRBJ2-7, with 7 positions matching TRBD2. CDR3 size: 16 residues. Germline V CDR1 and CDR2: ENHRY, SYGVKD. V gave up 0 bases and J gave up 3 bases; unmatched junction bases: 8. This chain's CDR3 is CAISESSAGVNYEQYF. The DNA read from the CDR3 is TGTGCCATCAGTGAGTCTTCGGCGGGGGTAAACTACGAG.

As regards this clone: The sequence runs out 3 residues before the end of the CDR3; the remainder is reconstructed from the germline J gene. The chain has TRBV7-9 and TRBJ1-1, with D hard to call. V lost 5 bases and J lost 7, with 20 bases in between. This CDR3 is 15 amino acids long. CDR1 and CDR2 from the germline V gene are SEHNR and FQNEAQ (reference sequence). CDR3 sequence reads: CASSLQRGISIEAFF. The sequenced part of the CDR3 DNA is TGTGCCAGCAGCCTACAGCGGGGAATATCGATTGAA. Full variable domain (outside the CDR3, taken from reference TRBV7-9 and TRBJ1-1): DTGVSQNPRHKITKRGQNVTFRCDPISEHNRLYWYRQTLGQGPEFLTYFQNEAQLEKSRLLSDRFSAERPKGSFSTLEIQRTEQGDSAMYLCASSLQRGISIEAFFGQGTRLTVV.

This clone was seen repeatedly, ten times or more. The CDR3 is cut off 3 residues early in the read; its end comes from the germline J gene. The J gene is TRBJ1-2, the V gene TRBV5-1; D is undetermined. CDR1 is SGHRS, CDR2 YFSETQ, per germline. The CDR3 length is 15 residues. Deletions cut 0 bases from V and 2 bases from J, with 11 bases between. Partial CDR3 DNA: TGCGCCAGCAGCTTGGCTGCAGGAGGCAACTATGGC. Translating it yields CASSLAAGGNYG. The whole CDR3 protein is CASSLAAGGNYGYTF.

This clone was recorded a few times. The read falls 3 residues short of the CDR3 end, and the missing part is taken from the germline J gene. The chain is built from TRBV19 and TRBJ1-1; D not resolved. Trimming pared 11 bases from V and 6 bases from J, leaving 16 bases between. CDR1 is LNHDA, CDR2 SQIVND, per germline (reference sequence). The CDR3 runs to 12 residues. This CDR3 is CASSVFPSEAFF. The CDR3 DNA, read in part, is TGTGCCTCCTCCGTTTTCCCCTCTGAA.

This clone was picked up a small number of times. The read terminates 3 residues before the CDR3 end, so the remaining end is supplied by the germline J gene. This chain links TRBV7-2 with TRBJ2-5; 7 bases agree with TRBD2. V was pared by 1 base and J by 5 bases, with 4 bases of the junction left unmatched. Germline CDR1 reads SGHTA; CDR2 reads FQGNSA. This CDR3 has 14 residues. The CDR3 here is CASSLVGGVETQYF. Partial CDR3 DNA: TGTGCCAGCAGCTTAGTGGGGGGGGTGGAGACC.

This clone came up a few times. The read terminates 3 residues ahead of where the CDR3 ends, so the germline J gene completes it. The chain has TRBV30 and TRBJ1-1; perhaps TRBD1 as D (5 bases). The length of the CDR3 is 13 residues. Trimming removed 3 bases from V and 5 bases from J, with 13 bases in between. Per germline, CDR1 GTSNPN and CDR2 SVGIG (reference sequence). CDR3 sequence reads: CAWRRGGRTEAFF. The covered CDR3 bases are TGTGCCTGGAGACGGGGGGGACGAACTGAA.

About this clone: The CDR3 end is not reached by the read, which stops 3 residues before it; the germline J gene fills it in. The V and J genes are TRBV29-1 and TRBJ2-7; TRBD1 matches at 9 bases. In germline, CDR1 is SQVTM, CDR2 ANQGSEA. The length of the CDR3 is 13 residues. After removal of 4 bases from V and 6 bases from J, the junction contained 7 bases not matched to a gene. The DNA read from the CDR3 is TGCAGCGTTGCCCGGACAGGGGATCGCGAG. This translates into CSVARTGDRE. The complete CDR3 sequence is CSVARTGDREQYF.

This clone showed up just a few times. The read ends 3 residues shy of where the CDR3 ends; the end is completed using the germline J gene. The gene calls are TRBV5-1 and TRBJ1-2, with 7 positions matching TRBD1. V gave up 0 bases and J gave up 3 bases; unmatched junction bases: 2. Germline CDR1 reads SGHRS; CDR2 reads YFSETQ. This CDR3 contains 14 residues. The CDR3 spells CASSLVTGDYGYTF. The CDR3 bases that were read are TGCGCCAGCAGCTTGGTTACAGGGGACTATGGC.

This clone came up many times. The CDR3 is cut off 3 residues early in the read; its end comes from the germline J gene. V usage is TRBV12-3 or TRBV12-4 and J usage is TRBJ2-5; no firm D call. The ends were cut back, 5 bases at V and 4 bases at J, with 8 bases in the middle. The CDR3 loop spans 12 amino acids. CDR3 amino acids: CASSGQRETQYF. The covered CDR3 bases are TGTGCCAGCAGTGGCCAGAGAGAGACC.

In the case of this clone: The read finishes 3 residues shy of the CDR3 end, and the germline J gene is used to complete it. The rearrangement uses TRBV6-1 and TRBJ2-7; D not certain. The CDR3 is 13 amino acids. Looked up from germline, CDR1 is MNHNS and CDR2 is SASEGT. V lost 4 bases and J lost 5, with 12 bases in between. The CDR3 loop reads CASSVRSAHEQYF. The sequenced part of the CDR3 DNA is TGTGCCAGCAGTGTTCGCAGTGCCCACGAG.

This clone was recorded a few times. CDR3 sequence: CASTSGGVQTDTQYF. CDR3 DNA, as far as it was read: TGTGCCAGTACGTCAGGGGGCGTTCAAACAGATACG. J is TRBJ2-3 and V is TRBV19; 8 bases fit TRBD1. The CDR3 end falls 3 residues outside the read, so it is completed with the germline J gene. CDR3 size: 15 residues. With 7 bases clipped from V and 3 bases from J, the junction kept 9 bases outside the gene matches. Germline lookup yields CDR1 LNHDA and CDR2 SQIVND (reference sequence). Full variable domain (missing parts from reference TRBV19 and TRBJ2-3): DGGITQSPKYLFRKEGQNVTLSCEQNLNHDAMYWYRQDPGQGLRLIYYSQIVNDFQKGDIAEGYSVSREKKESFPLTVTSAQKNPTAFYLCASTSGGVQTDTQYFGPGTRLTVL.

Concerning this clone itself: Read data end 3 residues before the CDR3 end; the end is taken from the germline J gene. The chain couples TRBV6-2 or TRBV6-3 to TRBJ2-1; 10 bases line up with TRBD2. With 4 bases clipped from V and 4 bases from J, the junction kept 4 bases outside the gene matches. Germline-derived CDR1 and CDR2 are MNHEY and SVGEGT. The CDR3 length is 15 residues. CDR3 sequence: CASSLLAGLYNEQFF. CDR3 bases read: TGTGCCAGCAGTTTACTAGCGGGGCTGTACAATGAG.

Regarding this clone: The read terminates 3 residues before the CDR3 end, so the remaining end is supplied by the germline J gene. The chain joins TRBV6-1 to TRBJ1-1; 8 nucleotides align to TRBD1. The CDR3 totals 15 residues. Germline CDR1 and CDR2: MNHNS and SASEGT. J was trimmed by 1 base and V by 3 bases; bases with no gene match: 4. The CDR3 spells CASSEVRGRNTEAFF. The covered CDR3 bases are TGTGCCAGCAGTGAGGTCAGGGGGCGGAACACTGAA.